These 30 T cell receptor beta chains were all obtained from the same sample, sequenced in a study of cytomegalovirus exposure and HLA in healthy donors. PCR involved 60 Vbeta and 13 Jbeta primers. Profiling relied on immunoSEQ multiplex PCR, and the TCRdb table lists in-frame clones only, not all of them. The profile shows some 150,000 clones, around 74% of them singletons. Sample: PBMCs. These receptors all stem from a man aged 18 to 30 in good health and CMV-seropositive.

The chain joins TRBV12-5 to TRBJ1-3, with D unclear. CDR3 length: 14 residues. Trimming stripped 3 bases from V and 4 bases from J, with 10 bases between. Germline CDR1 LGHNT, CDR2 FRNRAP. CDR3 sequence reads: CASGLGGSGNTIYF. The DNA of the CDR3 is TGTGCTAGTGGTTTAGGAGGGTCAGGAAACACCATATATTTT.

This clone was found once. The chain joins TRBV6-4 to TRBJ2-3; D remains ambiguous. The V and J ends lost 0 bases and 2 bases respectively, with 9 bases between them. The CDR3 spans 15 residues. Germline CDR1 is MRHNA and CDR2 is SNTAGT. The CDR3 nucleotides are TGTGCCAGCAGTGACTCGATGGGCAACACAGATACGCAGTATTTT. This sequence encodes CASSDSMGNTDTQYF.

In its sample, this clone was seen once. V gene TRBV11-2 combines with J gene TRBJ2-1, with 10 bases lining up with TRBD2. Germline trimming cut 3 bases from V and 8 bases from J; bases unmatched to any gene: 7. The germline gives CDR1 SGHAT, CDR2 FQNNGV. CDR3 length: 15 residues. The DNA for the CDR3 is TGTGCCAGCAGCTTCGGGCTAGCGGGGGCTTATGAGCAGTTCTTC. The encoded protein is CASSFGLAGAYEQFF.

CDR3 protein: CASSNRLAPKEQYF. CDR3 sequence (DNA): TGTGCCAGCAGCAACAGACTAGCGCCCAAAGAGCAGTACTTC. The J gene is TRBJ2-7, the V gene TRBV11-3; 8 bases match TRBD2. Germline V gene lookup returns CDR1 SGHNT and CDR2 YENEEA. This CDR3 comprises 14 residues. The J segment lost 7 bases and the V segment lost 5 bases, leaving 10 bases of the junction unmatched.

Here the CDR3 reads CASSILYRGPRTEAFF. The CDR3 nucleotides are TGTGCCAGCAGCATACTCTACAGGGGGCCCCGAACTGAAGCTTTCTTT. The chain is built from TRBV7-8 and TRBJ1-1; 9 bases match TRBD1. CDR3 length: 16 amino acids. Germline CDR1 SGHVS, CDR2 FQNEAQ. With 5 bases clipped from V and 5 bases from J, the junction kept 12 bases outside the gene matches.

The chain employs TRBV7-2 and TRBJ2-7, with D possibly TRBD2 on 7 matching bases. The V end was cut by 0 bases, the J end by 2 bases, with 17 bases between. The CDR3 runs to 17 residues. CDR1 is SGHTA and CDR2 is FQGNSA in the germline V gene. In nucleotides, the CDR3 is TGTGCCAGCAGCTTAGCCGTAGTCTTAGGGGGGGCCTACGAGCAGTACTTC. As protein: CASSLAVVLGGAYEQYF.

This chain connects TRBV15 to TRBJ1-5; 7 nucleotides align to TRBD1. V shed 0 bases and J 1 base; nucleotides not matched to a gene: 0. The CDR3 length is 15 residues. Germline V gene lookup returns CDR1 LNHNV and CDR2 YYDKDF (reference sequence). This CDR3 reads CATSRDRGSNQPQHF. CDR3 sequence (DNA): TGTGCCACCAGCAGAGACAGGGGGAGCAATCAGCCCCAGCATTTT.

This clone showed up just once. This chain uses TRBV5-1 with TRBJ2-1; 12 bases line up with TRBD1. This CDR3 contains 16 residues. CDR1 SGHRS and CDR2 YFSETQ come from the germline V gene. Germline trimming cut 2 bases from V and 2 bases from J; bases unmatched to any gene: 2. This chain's CDR3 is CASSFGDRGPYNEQFF. The CDR3 bases are TGCGCCAGCAGCTTTGGGGACAGGGGGCCCTACAATGAGCAGTTCTTC.

V and J are TRBV29-1 and TRBJ2-7; 12 nucleotides agree with TRBD2. The V and J ends lost 6 bases and 4 bases, in that order; junction bases with no gene match: 10. The CDR3 sequence is 15 residues long. Germline lookup yields CDR1 SQVTM and CDR2 ANQGSEA. CDR3 bases: TGCAGCGTGAAGCTAGCGGGAGGGGGGGTTTACGAGCAGTACTTC. Its protein product is CSVKLAGGGVYEQYF.

This rearrangement joins TRBV7-6 to TRBJ1-5, with D hard to call. The germline gives CDR1 SGHVS, CDR2 FNYEAQ. The CDR3 totals 13 residues. V lost 0 bases, J lost 5 bases, and 5 bases lay in between. For the CDR3, the DNA is TGTGCCAGCAGCTTAGCCGGGTATCAGCCCCAGCATTTT. Translation: CASSLAGYQPQHF.

Here the CDR3 DNA reads TGTGCCAGCAGCTCTGAGTATCTTAATTCACCCCTCCACTTT. It yields the protein CASSSEYLNSPLHF. V and J are TRBV5-4 and TRBJ1-6, with D unclear. Germline lookup yields CDR1 SGHNT and CDR2 YYREEE (reference sequence). The CDR3 runs 14 residues. V was cut by 3 bases and J by 6 bases, with 10 bases left in between.

The V call is TRBV7-2, the J call TRBJ2-5; 8 bases line up with TRBD1. J lost 5 bases, V lost 5 bases, and 4 bases had no gene match. Germline V lookup: CDR1 SGHTA, CDR2 FQGNSA. The CDR3 has 13 residues. The CDR3: CASSLTGEETQYF. CDR3 DNA sequence: TGTGCCAGCAGCCTGACAGGGGAGGAGACCCAGTACTTC. Filled out from reference TRBV7-2 and TRBJ2-5, the complete variable domain reads GAGVSQSPSNKVTEKGKDVELRCDPISGHTALYWYRQSLGQGLEFLIYFQGNSAPDKSGLPSDRFSAERTGGSVSTLTIQRTQQEDSAVYLCASSLTGEETQYFGPGTRLLVL.

The count of this clone is one. This chain connects TRBV5-1 to TRBJ2-1; D may be TRBD2 (6 bases). The CDR3 contains 15 residues. V lost 5 bases, J lost 8 bases, and 20 bases lay in between. The germline V gene encodes CDR1 SGHRS and CDR2 YFSETQ. CDR3 loop: CASSHTGTGGDEQFF. In nucleotides, the CDR3 is TGCGCCAGCAGTCACACCGGGACTGGGGGAGATGAGCAGTTCTTC.

This clone was observed a handful of times. The chain has TRBV10-3 and TRBJ2-7; TRBD2 matches 9 bases. Germline values: CDR1 ENHRY, CDR2 SYGVKD. The junction had 4 bases not matched to a gene; V was cut back by 6 bases and J by 1 base. The CDR3 covers 14 residues. In DNA, the CDR3 is TGTGCCATCAGCGCTAGCGGGGCATCCTACGAGCAGTACTTC. Residues: CAISASGASYEQYF.

This clone is a singleton in its sample. The junction departs from germline at one end; a sequencing error may be responsible. The chain combines TRBV14 with TRBJ2-7; the match to TRBD1 covers 10 bases. The germline V gene encodes CDR1 SGHDN and CDR2 FVKESK. The CDR3 totals 18 residues. The CDR3 loop is CASTQRRRSRTGGYEQYF. Written as DNA, the CDR3 is TGTGCCAGCACCCAAAGACGGCGGTCGAGGACAGGGGGCTACGAGCAGTACTTC.

V usage is TRBV5-4 and J usage is TRBJ2-7; possible D gene TRBD2, 6 bases. Deletions cut 0 bases from V and 4 bases from J, with 11 bases between. Per the germline V gene, CDR1 is SGHNT and CDR2 is YYREEE (reference sequence). The CDR3 is 14 residues long. CDR3: CASSLAAGRYEQYF. The DNA for the CDR3 is TGTGCCAGCAGCTTGGCCGCGGGGAGGTACGAGCAGTACTTC.

This chain joins TRBV6-5 and TRBJ1-1; D is ambiguous. The CDR3 length is 12 residues. Germline assignment: CDR1 MNHEY and CDR2 SVGAGI. The V gene lost 2 bases and the J gene lost 8 bases, with 9 bases spanning the gap. CDR3 sequence: CASSYPVEEAFF. The DNA of the CDR3 is TGTGCCAGCAGTTACCCCGTGGAGGAAGCTTTCTTT.

The chain joins TRBV19 to TRBJ1-5, with 11 bases that match TRBD1. J was trimmed by 6 bases and V by 0 bases; bases with no gene match: 1. The CDR3 is 15 amino acids. The V gene's germline CDR1 is LNHDA and CDR2 SQIVND (reference sequence). The CDR3 region has the DNA TGTGCCAGTAGTATAGACGGGACAGGGGGTCAGCCCCAGCATTTT. This encodes CASSIDGTGGQPQHF.

The rearrangement uses TRBV5-6 and TRBJ2-7, with D unresolved. V was shortened by 4 bases and J by 4 bases, with 12 bases between the two germline ends. The CDR3 length is 13 residues. Germline CDR1 SGHDT, CDR2 YYEEEE. CDR3 in amino acids: CASSPPQSYEQYF. The CDR3 nucleotides read TGTGCCAGCAGCCCACCGCAGTCTTACGAGCAGTACTTC. Together with reference TRBV5-6 and TRBJ2-7, the CDR3 gives the full variable domain: DAGVTQSPTHLIKTRGQQVTLRCSPKSGHDTVSWYQQALGQGPQFIFQYYEEEERQRGNFPDRFSGHQFPNYSSELNVNALLLGDSALYLCASSPPQSYEQYFGPGTRLTVT.

The chain has TRBV5-5 and TRBJ2-7; D uncertain. The CDR3 length is 14 residues. CDR1 and CDR2 from the germline V gene are SGHKS and YYEKEE (reference sequence). V was trimmed by 0 bases and J by 1 base, leaving 8 bases between them. CDR3: CASSLAYRSYEQYF. CDR3 nucleotide sequence: TGTGCCAGCAGCTTGGCTTACAGATCCTACGAGCAGTACTTC. Using reference TRBV5-5 and TRBJ2-7 for the parts outside the CDR3, the full variable domain is DAGVTQSPTHLIKTRGQQVTLRCSPISGHKSVSWYQQVLGQGPQFIFQYYEKEERGRGNFPDRFSARQFPNYSSELNVNALLLGDSALYLCASSLAYRSYEQYFGPGTRLTVT.

The V gene is TRBV13, the J gene TRBJ2-7, with 9 bases lining up with TRBD2. V lost 5 bases to trimming and J lost 2 bases; unmatched junction nucleotides: 7. The germline gives CDR1 PRHDT, CDR2 FYEKMQ (reference sequence). The CDR3 loop spans 15 amino acids. DNA for the CDR3: TGTGCCAGCAGCGCGCCGACTAGCGGAGCCTACGAGCAGTACTTC. Translation: CASSAPTSGAYEQYF.

The table lists this clone with a few counts. The genes are TRBV6-6 and TRBJ2-3; 14 bases map to TRBD2. V shed 6 bases, J shed 4 bases, and the junction held 3 bases outside the gene matches. Germline values: CDR1 MNHNY, CDR2 SVGAGI (reference sequence). This CDR3 contains 15 residues. Written as DNA, the CDR3 is TGTGCCAGCAGCCGACTAGCGGGAGGGCCAGATACGCAGTATTTT. This sequence encodes CASSRLAGGPDTQYF.

The chain has TRBV6-6 and TRBJ2-1; 7 bases map to TRBD2. The ends lost 7 bases at V and 8 bases at J; junction bases unmatched: 14. There are 15 residues in the CDR3. Looked up from germline, CDR1 is MNHNY and CDR2 is SVGAGI (reference sequence). CDR3 sequence: CASIEDPGGKYEQFF. The CDR3 nucleotides read TGTGCCAGCATCGAGGATCCGGGAGGTAAATATGAGCAGTTCTTC.

The chain uses TRBV7-2 and TRBJ1-3, with D possibly being TRBD1 (6 bases). The germline V and J ends were trimmed by 2 bases and 4 bases, with 9 bases remaining between them. The CDR3 sequence is 14 residues long. Germline CDR1 reads SGHTA; CDR2 reads FQGNSA. This CDR3 reads CASSLQGTGNTIYF. The CDR3 DNA is TGTGCCAGCAGCTTACAGGGGACCGGAAACACCATATATTTT.

The chain combines TRBV2 with TRBJ1-1; tentatively, D is TRBD1 (6 bases). The CDR3 runs to 16 residues. Looked up from germline, CDR1 is SNHLY and CDR2 is FYNNEI. V was shortened by 8 bases and J by 8 bases, with 27 bases between the two germline ends. The CDR3 DNA follows: TGTGCCAGCTCGACTCTCGATGGGGGGGCCTCTATAGAAGCTTTCTTT. Translation: CASSTLDGGASIEAFF.

V is TRBV7-6 and J is TRBJ2-7; a weak D match, TRBD2 (5 bases). Germline values: CDR1 SGHVS, CDR2 FNYEAQ. The CDR3 is made up of 18 amino acids. Trimming shortened V by 1 base and J by 0 bases, and 19 bases separated the two germline ends. The CDR3 nucleotides read TGTGCCAGCAGCTTAGAGGTCCGGGCCGCGGGCTCCTCCTACGAGCAGTACTTC. Translating gives CASSLEVRAAGSSYEQYF. Based on the CDR3 plus reference TRBV7-6 and TRBJ2-7, the full variable domain is GAGVSQSPRYKVTKRGQDVALRCDPISGHVSLYWYRQALGQGPEFLTYFNYEAQQDKSGLPNDRFSAERPEGSISTLTIQRTEQRDSAMYRCASSLEVRAAGSSYEQYFGPGTRLTVT.

Written as DNA, the CDR3 is TGCAGCGTTGGACAGGGGGCGACTATCCAGTACTTC. It is translated as CSVGQGATIQYF. The chain carries TRBV29-1 and TRBJ2-4; TRBD1 agrees at 10 bases. This CDR3 has 12 amino acids. J gave up 13 bases and V 4 bases, and 7 bases lay outside the gene matches. The germline V gene encodes CDR1 SQVTM and CDR2 ANQGSEA.

V gene TRBV6-5 combines with J gene TRBJ1-5, with D possibly matching TRBD1 (6 bases). The CDR3 extends over 13 amino acids. Germline V gives CDR1 MNHEY, CDR2 SVGAGI. V shed 5 bases and J shed 5 bases, with 10 bases lying between them. DNA for the CDR3: TGTGCCAGCAGTGACGGACAGCATCAGCCCCAGCATTTT. As protein: CASSDGQHQPQHF.

The chain combines TRBV14 with TRBJ2-7, with unresolved D. The V gene's germline CDR1 is SGHDN and CDR2 FVKESK. There are 13 residues in the CDR3. V shed 1 base and J shed 3 bases, with 7 bases lying between them. The DNA for the CDR3 is TGTGCCAGCAGCCAAGTATCGGGCTACGAGCAGTACTTC. Translation: CASSQVSGYEQYF.

The V call is TRBV5-6, the J call TRBJ2-5; 10 bases map to TRBD2. The V and J ends lost 3 bases and 5 bases, in that order; junction bases with no gene match: 4. The CDR3 is made up of 14 amino acids. The germline V gene encodes CDR1 SGHDT and CDR2 YYEEEE. Written as DNA, the CDR3 is TGTGCCAGCAGCTATCTTAGCGGGGGGGAGACCCAGTACTTC. Translating gives CASSYLSGGETQYF.